This T cell receptor (beta chain) was recorded in a study of shared clonotypes between healthy human individuals. General observations from the study: Memory subsets generally showed lower estimated richness than naive subsets. Measured sharing among donors was expected to vary with sequencing depth.

Assay: immunoSEQ multiplex PCR; the TCRdb copy retains only in-frame clones and omits some. Of approximately 2,300,000 clones in the sample, 85% to 95% are singletons; the top ten hold 0.3% to 0.45%. The germline V gene encodes CDR1 SGHRS and CDR2 YFSETQ. The ends were cut back, 0 bases at V and 2 bases at J, with 12 bases in the middle. The CDR3 has 16 amino acids. Regarding this clone: The antigen remains unidentified.

Sequencing was done on a sample of naive CD4+ T cells from PBMCs. Indicated subset: CD45RA+ positively selected. V gene TRBV5-1 combines with J gene TRBJ1-3; a possible D gene is TRBD1 (5 bases). The source of this sequence is a young man in good health. Some clones in this sample may be carry-over from other donors' samples. The CDR3 DNA sequence: TGCGCCAGCAGCTTGGCGGGCAGGGTCGCTGGAAACACCATATATTTT. Its translation is CASSLAGRVAGNTIYF.